Listed here are 5 T cell receptor beta chains from one sample, sequenced in a study of blood T cell repertoires in COVID-19 (dated by TCRdb to about 2020). Receptor libraries were prepared by the immunoSEQ multiplex PCR assay. TCRdb carries this immuneACCESS record with in-frame sequences only. Its versions omit some clonotypes, under half of them owing to an unresolved V gene in the studies checked, with the rest unexplained. In all, the sample holds 200,000 to 250,000 clones, and roughly four fifths of those were seen once. The top ten hold approximately 4.5% of the sample. The material sequenced was peripheral blood. The receptors derive from a woman in her sixties or seventies with acute or convalescent COVID-19.

The gene calls are TRBV6-2 or TRBV6-3 and TRBJ1-1, with TRBD1 as a possible D gene (5 bases). The CDR3 is 14 amino acids. Trimming took off 4 bases at V and 4 bases at J, with 13 bases between the two ends. Germline CDR1 reads MNHEY; CDR2 reads SVGEGT. The CDR3 bases are TGTGCCAGCAGTTTTCCAGGGTTTAGCACTGAAGCTTTCTTT. Its protein is CASSFPGFSTEAFF.

The genes are TRBV19 and TRBJ1-1; D is perhaps TRBD1 (6 bases). Trimming cost V 8 bases and J 1 base, with 17 bases left between them. The CDR3 runs 15 residues. The germline CDR1 and CDR2 sequences are LNHDA and SQIVND (reference sequence). CDR3 sequence (DNA): TGTGCCAGTTCCGATAGCCCCAGGGGGAACACTGAAGCTTTCTTT. The encoded protein is CASSDSPRGNTEAFF.

The chain is built from TRBV28 and TRBJ1-3; the D is unclear. The V gene lost 2 bases and the J gene lost 0 bases, with 8 bases spanning the gap. Germline assignment: CDR1 MDHEN and CDR2 SYDVKM. The CDR3 loop spans 15 amino acids. CDR3 bases: TGTGCCAGCAGTTTAATGGCTTTCTCTGGAAACACCATATATTTT. Translating gives CASSLMAFSGNTIYF.

The CDR3 coding sequence is TGTGCCAGCAGCTTGGAATTGGGGCACACCATATATTTT. Its translation: CASSLELGHTIYF. The rearrangement links TRBV5-6 to TRBJ1-3, with a tentative D call TRBD1 (5 bases). This CDR3 contains 13 residues. Germline V gene sequence: CDR1 SGHDT, CDR2 YYEEEE. V dropped 0 bases and J dropped 8 bases, with 9 bases sitting between them.

This clone was seen once. This chain joins TRBV20-1 and TRBJ1-4; no definite D call. The CDR3 extends over 12 amino acids. Germline values: CDR1 DFQATT, CDR2 SNEGSKA (reference sequence). Trimming removed 3 bases from V and 8 bases from J, with 10 bases in between. CDR3 coding DNA: TGCAGTGCTAGTGGCAGTCAGGAAAAACTGTTTTTT. Residues: CSASGSQEKLFF.